The rows below give T cell receptor beta chains drawn from one sample of a study of T-cell reconstitution after alpha-beta-depleted transplantation in children. TCRdb analysed the PCR reads with MiXCR anew, one entry per CDR3 protein. Of around 700,000 distinct CDR3 sequences listed, roughly 14% are singletons. The material was PBMCs, obtained before TCRalphabeta/CD19-depleted stem cell transplant. The source is a girl aged 2 to 9 with congenital amegakaryocytic thrombocytopenia, due to receive a stem cell transplant. CDR3s include the opening cysteine and the closing phenylalanine or tryptophan. Each record gives: D gene, clone size, J gene, V gene, CDR3 DNA, CDR3 protein. The D gene is left open where the match is weak. Clone size is stated in some rows and not others, as once, few, many or a class when expanded.

d_call: NA
clone_size: many
j_call: TRBJ1-1
v_call: TRBV27
cdr3_nt: TGTGCCACCCGCCCCGTCACGAAGGACACTGAAGCTTTCTTT
cdr3_aa: CATRPVTKDTEAFF

d_call: NA
clone_size: few
j_call: TRBJ2-1
v_call: TRBV18
cdr3_nt: TGTGCCAGCTCACCAGACTCTCACAATGAGCAGTTCTTC
cdr3_aa: CASSPDSHNEQFF

d_call: NA
clone_size: few
j_call: TRBJ2-2
v_call: TRBV7-8
cdr3_nt: TGTGCCAGCAGCTTACGGCCTACGAACACCGGGGAGCTGTTTTTT
cdr3_aa: CASSLRPTNTGELFF

d_call: NA
clone_size: few
j_call: TRBJ2-3
v_call: TRBV12-3/TRBV12-4
cdr3_nt: TGTGCCAGCACAGCGCCCGATAACACAGATACGCAGTATTTT
cdr3_aa: CASTAPDNTDTQYF

d_call: NA
clone_size: few
j_call: TRBJ1-2
v_call: TRBV15
cdr3_nt: TGTGCCACCAGCAGCCGTTTAGCTAACTATGGCTACACCTTC
cdr3_aa: CATSSRLANYGYTF

d_call: TRBD1
clone_size: few
j_call: TRBJ2-6
v_call: TRBV5-1
cdr3_nt: TGCGCCAGCAGCTTGACAGGGGGCCTCTCTGGGGCCAACGTCCTGACTTTC
cdr3_aa: CASSLTGGLSGANVLTF

d_call: NA
clone_size: many
j_call: TRBJ2-3
v_call: TRBV10-3
cdr3_nt: TGTGCCATCAGTGAACAGATCACAGATACGCAGTATTTT
cdr3_aa: CAISEQITDTQYF

d_call: NA
clone_size: NA
j_call: TRBJ1-1
v_call: TRBV25-1
cdr3_nt: TGTGCCAGCAGTGAATCCGGGACACCGAACACTGAAGCTTTCTTT
cdr3_aa: CASSESGTPNTEAFF

d_call: NA
clone_size: many
j_call: TRBJ2-7
v_call: TRBV15
cdr3_nt: TGTGCCACCAGCAGAGAACGGGGGACCCCCTACGAGCAGTACTTC
cdr3_aa: CATSRERGTPYEQYF

d_call: TRBD2
clone_size: NA
j_call: TRBJ2-7
v_call: TRBV5-1
cdr3_nt: TGCGCCAGCAGCTTGGATCCTAGCGGATCCTACGAGCAGTACTTC
cdr3_aa: CASSLDPSGSYEQYF